Below, 29 T cell receptor beta chains from the same sample are listed, as sequenced in a study of blood T cell repertoires in COVID-19. Clones were read by immunoSEQ multiplex PCR, and TCRdb kept only the in-frame ones, dropping some. Here the sample spans roughly 70,000 clones, approximately 90% being singletons. Sequenced: peripheral blood. These receptors came from a human donor in a cohort sampled during active COVID-19.

The rearrangement links TRBV5-5 to TRBJ1-2, with 8 bases aligning to TRBD1. Germline-derived CDR1 and CDR2 are SGHKS and YYEKEE (reference sequence). CDR3 length: 15 amino acids. The trim removed 4 bases at V and 1 base at J, leaving 6 bases unmatched. CDR3 nucleotides: TGTGCCAGCAGCACTGGACAGGGCCTTAACTATGGCTACACCTTC. Translated: CASSTGQGLNYGYTF.

This chain joins TRBV7-9 and TRBJ2-2; TRBD1 matches at 7 bases. Germline V gene lookup returns CDR1 SEHNR and CDR2 FQNEAQ (reference sequence). Trimming took 5 bases from V and 1 from J; bases not matched to a gene: 1. The CDR3 spans 14 residues. As DNA, the CDR3 is TGTGCCAGCAGCCGGGACAGGAACACCGGGGAGCTGTTTTTT. Amino acid sequence: CASSRDRNTGELFF. Variable domain in full (rest from reference TRBV7-9 and TRBJ2-2): DTGVSQNPRHKITKRGQNVTFRCDPISEHNRLYWYRQTLGQGPEFLTYFQNEAQLEKSRLLSDRFSAERPKGSFSTLEIQRTEQGDSAMYLCASSRDRNTGELFFGEGSRLTVL.

In this sample, this clone turned up once. The chain couples TRBV20-1 to TRBJ2-3; 12 bases fit TRBD2. Germline values: CDR1 DFQATT, CDR2 SNEGSKA (reference sequence). The CDR3 extends over 17 amino acids. Germline trimming cut 3 bases from V and 2 bases from J; bases unmatched to any gene: 9. The chain's CDR3 is CSASSLAGGPVTDTQYF. CDR3 coding DNA: TGCAGTGCTAGTAGCCTAGCGGGAGGGCCGGTCACAGATACGCAGTATTTT.

The CDR3 here is CASSLGPDNTEAFF. The CDR3 coding sequence is TGCGCCAGCAGCTTGGGGCCCGATAACACTGAAGCTTTCTTT. This chain links TRBV5-1 with TRBJ1-1; no definite D call. CDR1 and CDR2 (germline): SGHRS, YFSETQ. This CDR3 has 14 amino acids. Trimming removed 0 bases at V and 2 bases at J, with 8 bases between.

The V and J genes are TRBV11-2 and TRBJ2-1; 9 nucleotides match TRBD2. The CDR3 has 17 amino acids. From germline, CDR1 is SGHAT and CDR2 FQNNGV. V lost 1 base to trimming and J lost 7 bases; unmatched junction nucleotides: 11. CDR3 region: CASSLGLGGRARNEQFF. The CDR3 DNA reads as TGTGCCAGCAGCTTAGGTTTGGGCGGGAGGGCCAGGAATGAGCAGTTCTTC.

V and J are TRBV11-2 and TRBJ2-2, with a tentative D call TRBD1 (9 bases). Germline V CDR1 and CDR2: SGHAT, FQNNGV. The length of the CDR3 is 18 residues. With 11 bases removed from V and 0 bases from J, the gap between germline ends came to 25 bases. CDR3 DNA sequence: TGTGCCCCCCCACGGGGGGGGGACAGGGTCACGAACACCGGGGAGCTGTTTTTT. It yields the protein CAPPRGGDRVTNTGELFF.

This chain joins TRBV29-1 and TRBJ1-2, with unresolved D. The V end lost 4 bases, the J end lost 5 bases, and 8 bases lay between the germline ends. The V gene's germline CDR1 is SQVTM and CDR2 ANQGSEA. This CDR3 spans 11 amino acids. The CDR3 nucleotides read TGCAGCGTTGGCGGGCAGTATGGCTACACCTTC. The encoded protein is CSVGGQYGYTF.

As DNA, the CDR3 is TGTGCCAGCAGCGTAGGGAGGGGAGGGGGCACAGATACGCAGTATTTT. Amino acid sequence: CASSVGRGGGTDTQYF. The gene calls are TRBV9 and TRBJ2-3; 7 bases fit TRBD2. Germline CDR1 and CDR2: SGDLS and YYNGEE. The CDR3 totals 16 residues. The ends lost 0 bases at V and 1 base at J; junction bases unmatched: 5.

The rearrangement uses TRBV5-6 and TRBJ2-3, with TRBD2 identical over 11 bases. This CDR3 contains 16 residues. The germline CDR1 and CDR2 sequences are SGHDT and YYEEEE. The V gene end was trimmed by 1 base and the J gene end by 4 bases; junction bases not matched to a gene: 5. The CDR3: CASSLSLAGAPDTQYF. CDR3 DNA sequence: TGTGCCAGCAGCTTGTCACTAGCGGGAGCGCCAGATACGCAGTATTTT.

J is TRBJ1-1 and V is TRBV6-1; 9 nucleotides agree with TRBD1. The CDR3 contains 17 residues. Germline assignment: CDR1 MNHNS and CDR2 SASEGT. V lost 2 bases, J lost 5 bases, and 12 bases stayed unmatched. The CDR3 here is CASSEHSNRGRRTEAFF. The CDR3 DNA reads TGTGCCAGCAGTGAACATAGCAACAGGGGGCGTCGGACTGAAGCTTTCTTT.

The V and J genes are TRBV19 and TRBJ2-1; TRBD2 matches at 9 bases. The CDR3 totals 15 residues. The germline V gene has CDR1 LNHDA and CDR2 SQIVND (reference sequence). Trimming cost V 7 bases and J 8 bases; bases outside gene matches: 12. DNA of the CDR3: TGTGCCAGTAAGGCGGGAGGGCCTCCTAAGGATGAGCAGTTCTTC. Its translation is CASKAGGPPKDEQFF. Looking up the rest from reference TRBV19 and TRBJ2-1 gives the full variable domain: DGGITQSPKYLFRKEGQNVTLSCEQNLNHDAMYWYRQDPGQGLRLIYYSQIVNDFQKGDIAEGYSVSREKKESFPLTVTSAQKNPTAFYLCASKAGGPPKDEQFFGPGTRLTVL.

The rearrangement links TRBV2 to TRBJ1-4; the match to TRBD1 covers 7 bases. V shed 6 bases, J shed 4 bases, and the junction held 5 bases outside the gene matches. The CDR3 covers 14 residues. Germline V gene lookup returns CDR1 SNHLY and CDR2 FYNNEI. CDR3 sequence: CASSTGTDNEKLFF. For the CDR3, the DNA is TGTGCCAGCAGCACCGGGACAGATAATGAAAAACTGTTTTTT.

This chain links TRBV5-1 with TRBJ2-2, with 8 bases matching TRBD1. Germline V CDR1 and CDR2: SGHRS, YFSETQ. CDR3 size: 16 residues. The ends lost 0 bases at V and 4 bases at J; junction bases unmatched: 5. The chain's CDR3 is CASSLEQGGGTGELFF. In DNA form, the CDR3 reads TGCGCCAGCAGCTTGGAACAGGGGGGCGGCACCGGGGAGCTGTTTTTT.

The CDR3 loop reads CASSLGMTGDGYTF. The CDR3 DNA reads TGTGCCAGCAGCCTCGGAATGACAGGGGACGGCTACACCTTC. The chain links TRBV3-1 (or the pseudogene TRBV3-2) to TRBJ1-2, with 8 bases matching TRBD1. V dropped 4 bases and J dropped 8; count of bases not matched to a gene: 9. Per germline, CDR1 LGHDT and CDR2 YNNKEL (reference sequence). This CDR3 spans 14 amino acids.

This clone was recorded a few times. The rearrangement links TRBV2 to TRBJ1-4; 7 bases are shared with TRBD1. V was clipped by 6 bases and J by 5 bases; unmatched bases: 9. Germline V lookup: CDR1 SNHLY, CDR2 FYNNEI. CDR3 length: 15 residues. The CDR3 bases are TGTGCCAGCAGGCCAACAGGGGATGAAAATGAAAAACTGTTTTTT. Protein: CASRPTGDENEKLFF.

The chain employs TRBV6-5 and TRBJ2-1; 9 bases match TRBD2. This CDR3 is built from 13 residues. The germline V gene has CDR1 MNHEY and CDR2 SVGAGI. V lost 6 bases, J lost 7 bases, and 4 bases stayed unmatched. CDR3 sequence (DNA): TGTGCCAGCAGGGCTAGCGGGAAAAATGAGCAGTTCTTC. Protein product: CASRASGKNEQFF.

The V and J genes are TRBV5-1 and TRBJ1-1; 7 bases are shared with TRBD1. This CDR3 is 14 amino acids long. CDR1 SGHRS and CDR2 YFSETQ come from the germline V gene. Trimming at V came to 0 bases and at J to 4 bases, leaving 3 bases not matched to a gene. This chain's CDR3 is CASSLDAGGTEAFF. CDR3 nucleotide sequence: TGCGCCAGCAGCTTGGATGCAGGGGGCACTGAAGCTTTCTTT.

The chain employs TRBV11-2 and TRBJ2-7, with TRBD2 matching over 7 bases. Per germline, CDR1 SGHAT and CDR2 FQNNGV. CDR3 size: 14 residues. Trimming at V came to 5 bases and at J to 2 bases, leaving 6 bases not matched to a gene. The CDR3 nucleotides are TGTGCCAGCAGCGGAGGGGCGGGGGCCTACGAGCAGTACTTC. It specifies CASSGGAGAYEQYF.

The rearrangement joins TRBV12-3 or TRBV12-4 to TRBJ2-5; D is ambiguous. Trimming cost V 1 base and J 5 bases, with 8 bases left between them. The CDR3 has 13 residues. For the CDR3, the DNA is TGTGCCAGCAGTTTAGACTCCGAGGAGACCCAGTACTTC. This translates into CASSLDSEETQYF.

This clone was seen a handful of times. The chain combines TRBV4-1 with TRBJ2-1, with 9 bases matching TRBD2. Germline values: CDR1 MGHRA, CDR2 YSYEKL. This CDR3 has 17 residues. After removal of 6 bases from V and 4 bases from J, the junction contained 13 bases not matched to a gene. CDR3 nucleotides: TGCGCCAGCAGTCCCAACCCCTCTAGCGGGAATTACAATGAGCAGTTCTTC. Translation: CASSPNPSSGNYNEQFF.

The V call is TRBV27, the J call TRBJ2-2; TRBD1 aligns across 7 bases. Germline V gives CDR1 MNHEY, CDR2 SMNVEV (reference sequence). With 5 bases clipped from V and 6 bases from J, the junction kept 6 bases outside the gene matches. This CDR3 has 14 amino acids. CDR3 in DNA: TGTGCCAGCAGTCCCCTAGACAGGGCCGGGGAGCTGTTTTTT. Its translation is CASSPLDRAGELFF.

The CDR3 sequence is CASSESGETGGYTF. The CDR3 DNA follows: TGTGCCAGCAGTGAGTCAGGGGAAACCGGTGGCTACACCTTC. The chain employs TRBV6-1 and TRBJ1-2; D might be TRBD1 (6 bases). The CDR3 extends over 14 amino acids. Trimming left V 3 bases short and J 7 bases short, with 15 bases between. CDR1 and CDR2 from the germline V gene are MNHNS and SASEGT.

This rearrangement joins TRBV5-1 to TRBJ2-1, with D perhaps TRBD2 (5 bases). V was shortened by 0 bases and J by 1 base, with 8 bases between the two germline ends. Germline V gene sequence: CDR1 SGHRS, CDR2 YFSETQ. The CDR3 sequence is 15 residues long. CDR3: CASSLEGVSYNEQFF. As DNA, the CDR3 is TGCGCCAGCAGCTTGGAGGGAGTGTCCTACAATGAGCAGTTCTTC.

This clone was counted a few times. The rearrangement joins TRBV6-1 to TRBJ1-2, with a tentative D call TRBD1 (6 bases). Germline V gene data show CDR1 as MNHNS and CDR2 as SASEGT. Between the trimmed V and J ends, which lost 1 base and 7 bases, there was a span of 16 bases. The CDR3 sequence is 15 residues long. CDR3 residues: CASSEGAGEWSGYTF. CDR3 coding DNA: TGTGCCAGCAGTGAAGGGGCAGGGGAGTGGAGTGGCTACACCTTC.

The rearrangement joins TRBV20-1 to TRBJ2-5, with TRBD2 matching over 10 bases. Germline CDR1 and CDR2: DFQATT and SNEGSKA (reference sequence). The junction had 5 bases not matched to a gene; V was cut back by 3 bases and J by 1 base. The CDR3 runs to 15 residues. CDR3 in DNA: TGCAGTGCTAGTCTCCAGCGGGAGGGCCAAGAGACCCAGTACTTC. Translating gives CSASLQREGQETQYF.

V gene TRBV13 combines with J gene TRBJ2-1, with 9 bases matching TRBD2. Germline V gene data show CDR1 as PRHDT and CDR2 as FYEKMQ (reference sequence). With 5 bases clipped from V and 0 bases from J, the junction kept 17 bases outside the gene matches. The CDR3 spans 20 residues. The CDR3 region is CASSILLAGVKESSYNEQFF. The CDR3 DNA reads TGTGCCAGCAGCATACTATTAGCGGGAGTAAAAGAGAGCTCCTACAATGAGCAGTTCTTC.

This chain links TRBV7-7 with TRBJ2-5; TRBD2 matches 8 bases. CDR3 length equals 15 residues. Trimming cost V 2 bases and J 5 bases; bases outside gene matches: 7. The germline V gene has CDR1 SSHAT and CDR2 FNYEAQ (reference sequence). The CDR3 DNA reads TGTGCCAGCAGCTTATGGGGACTAGAGAAGGAGACCCAGTACTTC. Its translation is CASSLWGLEKETQYF.

The J gene is TRBJ2-1, the V gene TRBV4-1, with a tentative D call TRBD2 (7 bases). CDR1 MGHRA and CDR2 YSYEKL come from the germline V gene. The V end lost 3 bases, the J end lost 3 bases, and 15 bases lay between the germline ends. The length of the CDR3 is 16 residues. The chain's CDR3 is CASSQGGGVDYNEQFF. The CDR3 region has the DNA TGCGCCAGCAGCCAGGGGGGGGGCGTGGACTACAATGAGCAGTTCTTC.

The count of this clone is one. The CDR3 sequence is CASSRGLAANEQFF. The CDR3 coding sequence is TGTGCCAGCAGCAGGGGACTAGCTGCCAATGAGCAGTTCTTC. J is TRBJ2-1 and V is TRBV7-9; 9 bases are a match to TRBD2. The ends lost 5 bases at V and 6 bases at J; junction bases unmatched: 5. Germline loops: CDR1 SEHNR, CDR2 FQNEAQ (reference sequence). The CDR3 consists of 14 residues.